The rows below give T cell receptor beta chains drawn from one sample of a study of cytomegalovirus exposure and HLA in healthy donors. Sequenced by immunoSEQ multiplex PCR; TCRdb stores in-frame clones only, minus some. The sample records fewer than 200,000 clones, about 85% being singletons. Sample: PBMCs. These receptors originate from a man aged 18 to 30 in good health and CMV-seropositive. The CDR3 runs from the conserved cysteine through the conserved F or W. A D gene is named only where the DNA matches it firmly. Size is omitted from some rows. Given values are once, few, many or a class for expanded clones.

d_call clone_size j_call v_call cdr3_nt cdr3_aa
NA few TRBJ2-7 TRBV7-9 TGTGCCAGCAGCTTACATTCTTTAACCCCCGACATCCCGAGCTACGAGCAGTACTTC CASSLHSLTPDIPSYEQYF
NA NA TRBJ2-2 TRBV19 TGTGCCAGTAGTTGGTCAGGAACAGAAACCGGGGAGCTGTTTTTT CASSWSGTETGELFF
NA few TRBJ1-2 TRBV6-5 TGTGCCAGCAGCCCCCAGACAGGCGAATACTATGGCTACACCTTC CASSPQTGEYYGYTF
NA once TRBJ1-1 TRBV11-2 TGTGCCAGCAGCTTAGAGGGCGGGGGCACTGAAGCTTTCTTT CASSLEGGGTEAFF
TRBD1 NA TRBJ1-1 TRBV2 TGTGCCAGCAGCCAAAAGACAGGGGGCAGTGAAGCTTTCTTT CASSQKTGGSEAFF
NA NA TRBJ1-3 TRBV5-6 TGTGCCAGCAGCTCCCGACAGGAGCTAAACACCATATATTTT CASSSRQELNTIYF
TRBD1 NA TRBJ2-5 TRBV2 TGTGCCAGCAGTACCACAGGGGCCTTAAGAGGGACCCAGTACTTC CASSTTGALRGTQYF
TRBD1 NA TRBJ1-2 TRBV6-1 TGTGCCAGCCGTGACGAGGGGGCGAACTATGGCTACACCTTC CASRDEGANYGYTF
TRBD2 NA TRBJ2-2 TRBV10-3 TGTGCCATCAGTGAGTCGATTGGTCTAGCGGGAGTCACCGGGGAGCTGTTTTTT CAISESIGLAGVTGELFF
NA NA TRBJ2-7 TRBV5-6 TGTGCCAGCAGCTCCCAGTACTACGAGCAGTACTTC CASSSQYYEQYF
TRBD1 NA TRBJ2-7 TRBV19 TGTGCCAGTAGTCTCGGACAGGGGGCGTACGAGCAGTACTTC CASSLGQGAYEQYF
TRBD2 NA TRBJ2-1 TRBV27 TGTGCCAGCAGTTTACTAGCGGGAGTATTCAGGCTCAATGAGCAGTTCTTC CASSLLAGVFRLNEQFF
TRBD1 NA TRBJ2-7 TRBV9 TGTGCCAGCAGCGTAGACGGGACAGCCACCTACGAGCAGTACTTC CASSVDGTATYEQYF
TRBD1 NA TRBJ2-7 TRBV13 TGTGCCAGCAGGGTAAAAGGGACAGGGGGGTCATTGAAGTACGAGCAGTACTTC CASRVKGTGGSLKYEQYF
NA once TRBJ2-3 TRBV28 TGTGCCAGCAGTTCCTTGATACTTAACCCTACGCAGTATTTT CASSSLILNPTQYF
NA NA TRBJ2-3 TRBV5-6 TGTGCCAGCAGCTTGGAGGGTAGCGGTACCACAGATACGCAGTATTTT CASSLEGSGTTDTQYF
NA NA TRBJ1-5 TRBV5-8 TGTGCCAGCAGCGTTTCCGTCGGAGATCAGCCCCAGCATTTT CASSVSVGDQPQHF
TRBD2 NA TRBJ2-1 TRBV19 TGTGCCAGTAGTCCCCTAGCGGGGGGTGATGAGCAGTTCTTC CASSPLAGGDEQFF
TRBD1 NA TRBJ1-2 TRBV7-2 TGTGCCAGCGCGGGACAGAACTATGGCTACACCTTC CASAGQNYGYTF
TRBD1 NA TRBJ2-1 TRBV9 TGTGCCAGCAGCGTAGGGCAGGGGGTTTACAATGAGCAGTTCTTC CASSVGQGVYNEQFF
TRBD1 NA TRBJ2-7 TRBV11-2 TGTGCCAGCAGCTCTTACCGGGACAGGACCCCCTACGAGCAGTACTTC CASSSYRDRTPYEQYF
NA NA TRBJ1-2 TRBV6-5 TGTGCCAGCAGTTACGGGACATCCTATGGCTACACCTTC CASSYGTSYGYTF
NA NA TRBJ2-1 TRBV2 TGTGCCAGCAGGGTCGGGAGCGGGTACAATGAGCAGTTCTTC CASRVGSGYNEQFF
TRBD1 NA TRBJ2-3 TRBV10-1 TGCGCCAGCAGTGAGGGACAGGGGTTTTCAGATACGCAGTATTTT CASSEGQGFSDTQYF
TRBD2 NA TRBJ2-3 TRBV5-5 TGTGCCAGCAGCTCCAGCGGGGAGTGGGGAGATACGCAGTATTTT CASSSSGEWGDTQYF
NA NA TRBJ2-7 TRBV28 TGTGCCAGCAGTCCCGTTTTGAGTGAGCAGTACTTC CASSPVLSEQYF
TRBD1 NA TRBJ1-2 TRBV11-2 TGTGCCAGCAGCTCCGACAGGGCAAAGCAGGGCTACACCTTC CASSSDRAKQGYTF
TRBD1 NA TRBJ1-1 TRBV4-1 TGCGCCAGCAGCTTAGGACAGGGATACACTGAAGCTTTCTTT CASSLGQGYTEAFF
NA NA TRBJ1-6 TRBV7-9 TGTGCCAGCAGCCGTGACAGGACAGAGAATAATTCACCCCTCCACTTT CASSRDRTENNSPLHF
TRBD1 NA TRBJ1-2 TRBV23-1 TGCGCCAGCAGTCATACGACAGGGGGGGATGGCTACACCTTC CASSHTTGGDGYTF
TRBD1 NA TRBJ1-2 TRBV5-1 TGCGCCAGCCGCCTCAGGACAGGACCCTCCCCGAGCTATGGCTACACCTTC CASRLRTGPSPSYGYTF
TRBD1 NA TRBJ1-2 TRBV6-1 TGTGCCAGCAGTGAAGGGGATACAGGGGTCTATGGCTACACCTTC CASSEGDTGVYGYTF
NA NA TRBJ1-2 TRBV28 TGTGCCAGCAGTTTAACGGGGAGCTATGGCTACACCTTC CASSLTGSYGYTF
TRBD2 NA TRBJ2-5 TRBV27 TGTGCCAGCAGTTATGGACAGGGACTAGCGGAATACTTC CASSYGQGLAEYF
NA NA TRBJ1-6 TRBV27 TGTGCCAGCAGTAAACAGGACTCCTATAATTCACCCCTCCACTTT CASSKQDSYNSPLHF
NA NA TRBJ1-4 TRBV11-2 TGTGCCAGCACCCTTGACACGGGGGGGGAAAAACTGTTTTTT CASTLDTGGEKLFF
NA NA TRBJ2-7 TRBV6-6 TGTGCCAGCAGTCGCGAGACCTACGAGCAGTACTTC CASSRETYEQYF
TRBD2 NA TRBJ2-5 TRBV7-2 TGTGCCAGCAGCTTGACTAGCGGGAGGGGGCAAGAGACCCAGTACTTC CASSLTSGRGQETQYF
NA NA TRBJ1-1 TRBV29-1 TGCAGCGTGACCCCGGGGGGGCGGAACACTGAAGCTTTCTTT CSVTPGGRNTEAFF
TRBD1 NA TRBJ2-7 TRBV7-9 TGTGCCAGCAGCCTAAGGGACAGGGAGTACGAGCAGTACTTC CASSLRDREYEQYF
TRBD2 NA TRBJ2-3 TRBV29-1 TGCAGCTTTACCACTAGCGGGGCTAGCACAGATACGCAGTATTTT CSFTTSGASTDTQYF
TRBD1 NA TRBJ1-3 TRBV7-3 TGTGCCAGCGAGGATCAGGGGGCGGGCGGAAACACCATATATTTT CASEDQGAGGNTIYF
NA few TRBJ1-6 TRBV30 TGTGCCTGGAGCACAGGGTCCGATTCACCCCTCCACTTT CAWSTGSDSPLHF
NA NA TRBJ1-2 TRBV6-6 TGTGCCAGCAGTTCGGAGGGCAAACATGGCTACACCTTC CASSSEGKHGYTF
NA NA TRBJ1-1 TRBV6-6 TGTGCCAGCAGGTATTCGTTGAACACTGAAGCTTTCTTT CASRYSLNTEAFF
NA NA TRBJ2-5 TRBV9 TGTGCCAGCAGCCCCAGACAATTAGAGACCCAGTACTTC CASSPRQLETQYF
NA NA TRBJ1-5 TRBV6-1 TGTGCCAGCAGTGAAGGGGCAGGGAGCAATCAGCCCCAGCATTTT CASSEGAGSNQPQHF
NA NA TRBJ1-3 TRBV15 TGTGCCACCAGCAGAGATCAGTTCGGGGGAAACACCATATATTTT CATSRDQFGGNTIYF
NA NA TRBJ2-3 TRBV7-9 TGTGCCAGCAGCTTTGGCAGGGTCACAGATACGCAGTATTTT CASSFGRVTDTQYF
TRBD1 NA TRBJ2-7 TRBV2 TGTGCCAGCACTTTCGCGACAGGGGGTAGCAACGAGCAGTACTTC CASTFATGGSNEQYF
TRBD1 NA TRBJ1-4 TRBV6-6 TGTGCCAGCAGTTCTATAGGGCAAGGGACAGGTGAAAAACTGTTTTTT CASSSIGQGTGEKLFF
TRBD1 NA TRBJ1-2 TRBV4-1 TGCGCCAGCAGCCAGGCAGGGGGCGGAGGCTATGGCTACACCTTC CASSQAGGGGYGYTF
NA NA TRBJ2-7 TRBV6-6 TGTGCCAGCAGTAACGTAGCCAGGGGGGCGGTCTACGAGCAGTACTTC CASSNVARGAVYEQYF